The 4 T cell receptor beta chains in this list originate from one sample, sequenced in a study of blood T cell repertoires in COVID-19. Data came from immunoSEQ multiplex PCR; TCRdb stores just in-frame clones and leaves some out. There are just under 90,000 clones in the sample; more than 70% occur only once, and around 3% lies in the top ten. The source material was peripheral blood. These receptors were obtained from a woman over 75 with acute or convalescent COVID-19.

CDR3 nucleotide sequence: TGTGCCAGCAGTTCCACCTTGTCGACAGGCCAGAATGAAAAACTGTTTTTT. This codes for CASSSTLSTGQNEKLFF. The genes are TRBV2 and TRBJ1-4; possible D gene TRBD1, 6 bases. Germline assignment: CDR1 SNHLY and CDR2 FYNNEI. Trimming pared 5 bases from V and 5 bases from J, leaving 21 bases between. The CDR3 runs to 17 residues.

In this sample, this clone turned up a few times. This chain joins TRBV19 and TRBJ2-7, with 8 bases fitting TRBD2. Germline values: CDR1 LNHDA, CDR2 SQIVND (reference sequence). This CDR3 has 15 amino acids. J lost 1 base, V lost 5 bases, and 7 bases had no gene match. This CDR3 reads CASSEVAGPSYEQYF. The CDR3 DNA sequence: TGTGCCAGTAGTGAAGTAGCGGGACCATCCTACGAGCAGTACTTC.

The CDR3 DNA follows: TGTGCCAGTAGTAACCTTGGGGCAGCCTCTGGAAACACCATATATTTT. Protein product: CASSNLGAASGNTIYF. V gene TRBV19 combines with J gene TRBJ1-3; possibly TRBD1 for D (5 bases). CDR3 length: 16 amino acids. The V gene lost 4 bases and the J gene lost 0 bases, with 13 bases spanning the gap. Germline V lookup: CDR1 LNHDA, CDR2 SQIVND (reference sequence).

The chain carries TRBV5-1 and TRBJ1-1; a weak D match, TRBD1 (5 bases). The CDR3 runs to 13 residues. The ends were cut back, 5 bases at V and 4 bases at J, with 12 bases in the middle. The germline V gene has CDR1 SGHRS and CDR2 YFSETQ. This CDR3 reads CASSPGLPTEAFF. The CDR3 DNA reads as TGCGCCAGCAGTCCAGGGTTACCCACTGAAGCTTTCTTT.